This T cell receptor beta chain was sequenced for a study of long-term antiretroviral therapy in people with HIV (dated by TCRdb to about 2022). General notes on the study: The earliest samples were collected roughly a decade before the 2015 WHO recommendation for immediate ART, at a time when ART was usually postponed until CD4 counts fell. This retrospective serial study examined whether starting ART and sustained HIV suppression were associated with changes in the composition and diversity of the TRB repertoire in peripheral blood. From 25 to 30 adults with confirmed HIV infection, the cohort provided approximately 210 cryopreserved PBMC samples, gathered serially across a mean of approximately six years (range 1-12). Among the approximately 30 participants with HIV, eleven to twelve were female. Test extractions of a monoclonal T-cell line alongside 33 polyclonal samples showed no cross-contamination during QIAcube processing. Here is what the overall study found, with its caveats: ART initiation was associated with a significant increase in TRB diversity, but diversity stayed significantly below transplant donor controls even after long-term ART. Because pre-ART samples had limited cell numbers, profiling was done on unsorted PBMC rather than on sorted CD4+ and CD8+ T cells. CDR3 length ranges in HIV repertoires were narrower than in controls, and network structure suggested an antigen-experienced repertoire with only a slight naive shift after ART. Expanded TRB clones identified before ART initiation dominated the repertoire at all time points, although this dominance fluctuated and declined in many PLHIV after ART. Inferences about post-ART repertoire changes are limited because no data were available on ART adherence, viral resistance or therapy changes. The samples were dated from 2004 to 2017, and the ART regimens that were used may be less effective than current ART regimens. Because PBMC availability was limited, only the TCR beta chain was sequenced, with no alpha chain pairing.

About this clone: No antigen is known for it. Within one base of it there is no much larger clone, and no base qualities were kept.

Inclusion was restricted to participants for whom at least one PBMC sample before ART initiation and at least two post-ART samples were available. Every participant with HIV received treatment in the United States of America. Before DNA extraction, cryopreserved samples of roughly 0.9-11 million PBMC were thawed and washed. At the time of the earliest PBMC sample, participants with HIV were aged between roughly 20 and 60 years. PBMC samples were contributed by each participant from 1-4 timepoints before ART initiation and 2-8 timepoints after ART initiation, with a median of 7 samples. Serial HIV viral load, CD4+ T-cell count, ART history and demographic data were obtained for every participant. Using a Qiagen kit on a QIAcube, genomic DNA was extracted from unsorted PBMC, with samples processed in batches of 12. Sequencing of the TRB variable region was done with the immunoSEQ hsTCRB v3.0 assay at survey level resolution. A depth of about 40,000-50,000 T-cell genomes per sample was targeted for TRB sequencing. An Illumina MiSeq with a v3 150-cycle kit was used to sequence the pooled TRB libraries. As for the authors' bioinformatics: Repertoire analysis was run in R within a reproducible Nextflow workflow that covered QC, data transformation and analysis. Custom analyses were implemented in LymphoSeq2, an R package for AIRR-Seq data exploration. A handful of samples yielding fewer than 5000 total TRB sequences were excluded, leaving around 200 analyzed HIV repertoires. Of the roughly 190 retained HIV repertoires, about 59 were collected before and around 130 after ART initiation. Repertoires were downsampled to 5000 TRB nucleotide sequences, and summary statistics were averaged over 100 downsampling iterations. The analysis kept only TRB sequences whose CDR3 regions were at least seven amino acids long. Diversity was measured with a Shannon entropy-derived clonality score and the Gini coefficient. In repertoire networks, the top 5000 CDR3 amino acid sequences were linked whenever an edit distance of one separated two sequences. For TRB CDR3 amino acid sequences, antigen specificity groups and MHC restriction were predicted with GLIPH2. Known CMV, EBV, HIV or tissue antigen associations were flagged by matching CDR3 amino acid sequences against VDJdb and McPAS-TCR. Pre-ART, post-ART and control groups were compared with Wilcoxon signed-rank tests and Holm-Bonferroni correction. The table comes from immuneACCESS by way of TCRdb, which keeps in-frame sequences with V and J called. Part of the clones is missing from these tables; in studies checked, under half for an unresolved V gene and the rest for unknown reasons. The DNA was the basis for D and trimming; V, J and clone size are from that table. This sample is represented by around 30,000 clones; 94% of them were singletons. 2.7% of the sample goes to the ten largest clones.

Counted from cysteine to phenylalanine, this CDR3 has 13 amino acids. The CDR3 DNA has 39 bases and is translated from base 1. The junction carries 8 bases between V and J, which are trimmed by 2 bases and 5 bases respectively. Based on the germline V gene, the CDR1 and CDR2 sequences are SGHRS and YFSETQ. The TCR was taken from a man aged 50 to 60 with HIV. The chain is encoded by TRBV5-1 joined to TRBJ2-4, with a tentative D call of TRBD1 or TRBD2, each matching 5 bases. Source: unsorted PBMCs, taken about 7.4 years after starting antiretroviral therapy. The DNA is TGCGCCAGCAGCTTCGGGACCCAAAACATTCAGTACTTC. This translates into CASSFGTQNIQYF.